A single TCR beta chain is shown here with its context. This sample was included in a study of blood T cell repertoires in COVID-19. The data were produced by immunoSEQ multiplex PCR, yet TCRdb's version contains in-frame clones alone and is incomplete. The sample comprises 60,000 to 85,000 clones, around 90% of which are singletons, and roughly 30% rests with the top ten. The sequence derives from a woman aged 80 or over with active or convalescent COVID-19. Sample: peripheral blood.

CDR3 DNA sequence: TGTGCCAGCAGCTTAGCCCCGACAGGTTCCTACGAGCAGTACTTC. Translating it yields CASSLAPTGSYEQYF. The chain carries TRBV7-2 and TRBJ2-7; the D gene is possibly TRBD1 (6 bases). The germline gives CDR1 SGHTA, CDR2 FQGNSA. The V end was cut by 0 bases, the J end by 1 base, with 10 bases between. The CDR3 totals 15 residues.